This TCR beta chain was captured by sequencing in a study of breast tumors, draining lymph nodes, adjacent tissues. Broader study findings: Tumor repertoires ranked between lymph nodes and nontumor tissue in diversity, with V and J gene preferences. Tumor and nontumor repertoires were significantly more similar in luminal-like than in basal-like breast cancer. That most tumor T cells come from lymph nodes remained unproven.

This clonotype occurred many times. Its matching antigen is unknown. The CDR3 is made up of 14 amino acids. Trimming removed 2 bases from V and 4 bases from J, with 10 bases in between. Germline CDR1 reads SGHTA; CDR2 reads FQGTGA. Breast cancer patients provided tissue from their axillary draining lymph nodes. MiXCR was run by TCRdb on the multiplex PCR reads, yielding one entry per CDR3 protein. The data hold around 230,000 distinct CDR3 sequences, with 30% to 35% observed a single time. The specimen sequenced was axillary lymph node tissue. The sequence was collected from a female donor with breast cancer. Some clones in this sample may be carry-over from other donors' samples. The chain has TRBV7-3 and TRBJ2-3; D is possibly TRBD1 or TRBD2 (6 bases each). CDR3: CASSLVRGADTQYF. Here the CDR3 DNA reads TGTGCCAGCAGCTTAGTGAGGGGGGCAGATACGCAGTATTTT.